The rows below give T cell receptor beta chains drawn from one sample of a study of T cells after yellow fever vaccination. MiXCR was run by TCRdb on the 5' RACE reads, yielding one entry per CDR3 protein. The table includes under 600,000 distinct CDR3 sequences, 13% detected once. Sample: PBMCs, taken on the day of the yellow fever booster vaccination. These receptors were obtained from a man aged 25 to 45 who received the YFV17D yellow fever vaccine. Both conserved end residues are part of each CDR3. The D gene is left open where the match is weak. Only some rows state a clone size, as once, few, many or a class for expanded clones.

D gene	J gene	V gene	clone size	CDR3 protein	CDR3 DNA
NA	TRBJ1-3	TRBV7-8	NA	CASSSGSSGNTIYF	TGTGCCAGCAGCTCAGGATCGTCTGGAAACACCATATATTTT
TRBD2	TRBJ2-1	TRBV7-6	many	CASSATSGTYNEQFF	TGTGCCAGCAGCGCGACTAGCGGGACTTACAATGAGCAGTTCTTC
TRBD1	TRBJ2-4	TRBV29-1	few	CSGLTGGENIQYF	TGCAGCGGTTTGACAGGGGGGGAAAACATTCAGTACTTC
NA	TRBJ2-6	TRBV24-1	NA	CATSERWEGAHSGANVLTF	TGTGCCACCAGTGAGCGGTGGGAGGGGGCCCACTCTGGGGCCAACGTCCTGACTTTC
TRBD1	TRBJ1-5	TRBV20-1	few	CSARQGYSNQPQHF	TGCAGTGCGCGACAGGGTTATAGCAATCAGCCCCAGCATTTT
TRBD2	TRBJ2-2	TRBV4-3	few	CASSHLAGSNTGELFF	TGCGCCAGCAGCCATCTAGCGGGCTCGAACACCGGGGAGCTGTTTTTT
NA	TRBJ1-2	TRBV3-1	few	CASSPSREDGYTF	TGTGCCAGCAGCCCTAGTCGTGAGGATGGCTACACCTTC
NA	TRBJ2-1	TRBV5-1	few	CASSAYRGSYNEQFF	TGCGCCAGCAGCGCATACAGAGGCTCCTACAATGAGCAGTTCTTC
NA	TRBJ2-7	TRBV24-1	NA	CATSDGYEQYF	TGTGCCACCAGTGATGGCTACGAGCAGTACTTC
TRBD2	TRBJ2-4	TRBV10-2	many	CASSELRLAGNIQYF	TGCGCCAGCAGTGAGTTGAGACTAGCGGGAAACATTCAGTACTTC
TRBD2	TRBJ2-3	TRBV12-3/TRBV12-4	NA	CASSYRPSGIGSTDTQYF	TGTGCCAGCAGTTACCGGCCTAGCGGGATAGGAAGCACAGATACGCAGTATTTT
TRBD2	TRBJ2-1	TRBV11-1	many	CASSSGLAGANEQFF	TGTGCCAGCAGCTCGGGACTAGCGGGAGCCAATGAGCAGTTCTTC
TRBD1	TRBJ2-3	TRBV7-6	few	CASSLGTGVSTDTQYF	TGTGCCAGCAGCTTAGGGACAGGGGTCAGCACAGATACGCAGTATTTT
NA	TRBJ2-7	TRBV25-1	NA	CASSELGVSYEQYF	TGTGCCAGCAGTGAGCTGGGTGTCTCCTACGAGCAGTACTTC
NA	TRBJ2-7	TRBV5-1	few	CASSLPGPRYEQYF	TGCGCCAGCAGCTTGCCGGGACCGAGATACGAGCAGTACTTC
NA	TRBJ2-3	TRBV5-1	NA	CASSYLKTFPSTDTQYF	TGCGCCAGCAGCTACCTCAAGACGTTTCCTAGCACAGATACGCAGTATTTT
NA	TRBJ2-7	TRBV5-6	few	CASSWIRGGYEQYF	TGTGCCAGCAGTTGGATACGTGGGGGCTACGAGCAGTACTTC
NA	TRBJ1-4	TRBV6-5	few	CASSYSGLRAANEKLFF	TGTGCCAGCAGTTACTCGGGTTTACGGGCAGCTAATGAAAAACTGTTTTTT
TRBD2	TRBJ2-2	TRBV29-1	NA	CSVGGGNTGELFF	TGCAGCGTTGGGGGGGGGAACACCGGGGAGCTGTTTTTT
TRBD2	TRBJ2-7	TRBV5-1	NA	CASSHLPGLAESYEQYF	TGCGCCAGCAGCCATTTACCGGGACTAGCGGAAAGCTACGAGCAGTACTTC
NA	TRBJ2-4	TRBV5-4	NA	CASSLGPLEAKNIQYF	TGTGCCAGCAGCTTGGGACCTCTGGAGGCCAAAAACATTCAGTACTTC
TRBD2	TRBJ2-4	TRBV7-2	NA	CASSPGGSGIQYF	TGTGCCAGCAGCCCGGGGGGGTCCGGCATTCAGTACTTC
NA	TRBJ1-3	TRBV10-2	few	CASSESGSIGTIYF	TGCGCCAGCAGTGAATCCGGGAGTATTGGGACCATATATTTT
TRBD1	TRBJ2-3	TRBV6-1	few	CASILQGGADTQYF	TGTGCCAGCATCCTACAGGGGGGAGCCGATACGCAGTATTTT
NA	TRBJ2-3	TRBV20-1	few	CSAFRGLTSPTDTQYF	TGCAGTGCTTTTCGGGGACTTACCTCCCCCACAGATACGCAGTATTTT
TRBD1	TRBJ2-1	TRBV24-1	NA	CATSDLAGQGVREQFF	TGTGCCACCAGTGATTTGGCTGGACAGGGGGTGCGTGAGCAGTTCTTC
NA	TRBJ2-1	TRBV20-1	many	CSSSYNEQFF	TGCAGTAGTAGCTACAATGAGCAGTTCTTC
NA	TRBJ2-3	TRBV28	NA	CASSWADTDTQYF	TGTGCCAGCAGTTGGGCGGACACAGATACGCAGTATTTT
TRBD1	TRBJ2-5	TRBV5-1	few	CASSEGQGETQYF	TGCGCCAGCAGCGAGGGACAGGGGGAGACCCAGTACTTC
TRBD1	TRBJ1-2	TRBV18	few	CASSPALDRGDGYTF	TGTGCCAGCTCACCCGCATTGGACAGGGGTGACGGCTACACCTTC
NA	TRBJ2-3	TRBV10-3	NA	CAISAALEQYF	TGTGCCATCAGTGCCGCCCTCGAGCAGTATTTT
NA	TRBJ2-5	TRBV12-3/TRBV12-4	NA	CASSSLQTQYF	TGTGCCAGCAGTTCGCTCCAGACCCAGTACTTC
NA	TRBJ2-2	TRBV7-8	many	CASSLSGSTNTGELFF	TGTGCCAGCAGCTTATCCGGGAGTACGAACACCGGGGAGCTGTTTTTT
NA	TRBJ2-5	TRBV27	few	CATRGSEETQYF	TGTGCCACCAGGGGATCCGAAGAGACCCAGTACTTC
TRBD2	TRBJ2-5	TRBV7-8	few	CASSLVPTSGTETQYF	TGTGCCAGCAGCTTAGTGCCGACTAGCGGGACGGAGACCCAGTACTTC
NA	TRBJ2-2	TRBV20-1	NA	CSARAGGANTGELFF	TGCAGTGCTAGAGCCGGCGGGGCGAACACCGGGGAGCTGTTTTTT